A selection of T cell receptor beta chains follows, all from one sample in a study of shared clonotypes between healthy human individuals. TCRdb keeps only in-frame clones here, not all; method: immunoSEQ multiplex PCR. Seen here are more than 550,000 clones, about 90% observed once, and the top ten hold 34%. Sequences were obtained from memory CD8+ T cells from PBMCs. Receptor source: a man younger than 35 in good health. Some clones in this sample may be carry-over from other donors' samples. Each CDR3 is given with its conserved first and last residue. A D gene is named only where the DNA matches it firmly. Size values are once, few and many counts, or a class for expanded clones, and some rows have none.

D gene | J gene | V gene | clone size | CDR3 protein | CDR3 DNA
- | TRBJ2-2 | TRBV27 | - | CASSPRGTVNTGELFF | TGTGCCAGCAGTCCCCGGGGGACGGTGAACACCGGGGAGCTGTTTTTT
- | TRBJ1-1 | TRBV29-1 | - | CSVFMTDLNTEAFF | TGCAGCGTCTTCATGACAGACTTGAACACTGAAGCTTTCTTT
TRBD2 | TRBJ2-2 | TRBV27 | - | CASSFRTGGFGELFF | TGTGCCAGCAGTTTTCGTACGGGAGGGTTCGGGGAGCTGTTTTTT
TRBD1 | TRBJ2-7 | TRBV9 | once | CASSQLGQGAYEQYF | TGTGCCAGCAGCCAGCTGGGACAGGGGGCCTACGAGCAGTACTTC
- | TRBJ1-1 | TRBV7-8 | - | CASSLSRIGNTEAFF | TGTGCCAGCAGCTTGAGCAGGATAGGGAACACTGAAGCTTTCTTT
TRBD1 | TRBJ1-3 | TRBV6-8 | once | CASTPLGQGTGNTIYF | TGTGCCAGCACCCCCCTGGGACAGGGTACTGGAAACACCATATATTTT
- | TRBJ2-1 | TRBV28 | - | CASSSLSENNEQFF | TGTGCCAGCAGTTCCCTTAGTGAGAACAATGAGCAGTTCTTC
- | TRBJ2-5 | TRBV19 | - | CASSIRGFTQETQYF | TGTGCCAGTAGTATACGGGGATTTACCCAAGAGACCCAGTACTTC
TRBD1 | TRBJ2-7 | TRBV27 | - | CASSYSGTGGYEQYF | TGTGCCAGCAGTTACTCCGGGACAGGGGGCTACGAGCAGTACTTC
TRBD1 | TRBJ2-4 | TRBV11-2 | - | CASSWGLQGAEDIQYF | TGTGCCAGCAGCTGGGGTCTACAGGGGGCCGAGGACATTCAGTACTTC
- | TRBJ1-2 | TRBV4-2 | - | CASSQTRTTNYGYTF | TGTGCCAGCAGCCAAACCCGTACCACTAACTATGGCTACACCTTC
TRBD2 | TRBJ2-1 | TRBV15 | - | CATSITSGSYEQFF | TGTGCCACCAGCATCACTAGCGGGAGTTATGAGCAGTTCTTC
TRBD1 | TRBJ2-3 | TRBV30 | - | CAWSGPPDRWDTDTQYF | TGTGCCTGGAGTGGGCCCCCGGACAGGTGGGACACAGATACGCAGTATTTT
- | TRBJ2-1 | TRBV4-1 | - | CASGSKSSYNEQFF | TGCGCCAGCGGTTCCAAAAGCTCCTACAATGAGCAGTTCTTC
TRBD1 | TRBJ2-1 | TRBV11-2 | - | CASSSGQGLNNEQFF | TGTGCCAGCAGCTCGGGACAGGGGCTTAACAATGAGCAGTTCTTC
- | TRBJ2-7 | TRBV28 | once | CASSPRRQPYEQYF | TGTGCCAGCAGTCCCAGGAGACAGCCCTACGAGCAGTACTTC
TRBD1 | TRBJ1-3 | TRBV7-2 | - | CASSPDRVSGNTIYF | TGTGCCAGCAGTCCCGACAGGGTCTCTGGAAACACCATATATTTT
TRBD1 | TRBJ1-1 | TRBV5-6 | - | CASSLGGQGAGCYTEAFF | TGTGCCAGCAGCTTGGGGGGACAGGGGGCCGGATGCTACACTGAAGCTTTCTTT
- | TRBJ2-1 | TRBV21-1 | - | CASSPLKQGMGNEQFF | TGTGCCAGCAGCCCCCTTAAGCAGGGGATGGGAAATGAGCAGTTCTTC
- | TRBJ1-1 | TRBV27 | - | CASSLQTFTGDTEAFF | TGTGCCAGCAGTTTACAGACATTCACTGGGGACACTGAAGCTTTCTTT
- | TRBJ2-7 | TRBV7-9 | - | CASSLATGISLGEQYF | TGTGCCAGCAGCTTAGCTACGGGAATCTCTCTCGGCGAGCAGTACTTC
TRBD2 | TRBJ2-7 | TRBV5-4 | - | CASGGRTSGEGEQYF | TGTGCCAGCGGGGGTCGGACTAGCGGGGAGGGCGAGCAGTACTTC
- | TRBJ1-2 | TRBV7-9 | few | CASSEIYPGYTF | TGTGCCAGCAGCGAAATTTATCCTGGCTACACCTTC
- | TRBJ1-1 | TRBV7-8 | - | CASSPAKVTVMNAEAFF | TGTGCCAGCAGCCCAGCGAAGGTAACAGTGATGAACGCTGAAGCTTTCTTT
TRBD2 | TRBJ2-4 | TRBV5-5 | - | CASSLEYGLAGVAKNIQYF | TGTGCCAGCAGCTTGGAATATGGGCTAGCGGGAGTAGCCAAAAACATTCAGTACTTC
- | TRBJ2-7 | TRBV5-6 | - | CASSPLLEDEQYF | TGTGCCAGCAGCCCCCTTCTCGAGGACGAGCAGTACTTC
TRBD1 | TRBJ1-1 | TRBV27 | - | CASSSTGTGLLDTEAFF | TGTGCCAGCAGTTCCACCGGGACAGGGTTGTTGGACACTGAAGCTTTCTTT
- | TRBJ2-1 | TRBV11-2 | - | CASSYTGFPQFF | TGTGCCAGCAGCTATACAGGGTTCCCGCAGTTCTTC
- | TRBJ1-1 | TRBV7-9 | few | CASSSMTGDNTEAFF | TGTGCCAGCAGCTCAATGACAGGAGATAACACTGAAGCTTTCTTT
TRBD2 | TRBJ2-1 | TRBV7-9 | - | CASSSPTSGPWDEQFF | TGTGCCAGCAGCTCGCCAACTAGCGGCCCTTGGGATGAGCAGTTCTTC
- | TRBJ1-6 | TRBV5-6 | - | CASSLSSGLSPLHF | TGTGCCAGCAGCTTGTCTTCAGGATTATCACCCCTCCACTTT
TRBD2 | TRBJ2-1 | TRBV12-5 | - | CASGPPGSGRAGQFF | TGTGCTAGTGGCCCGCCAGGGAGCGGGAGGGCGGGGCAGTTCTTC